This T cell receptor (beta chain) was retrieved from a study of breast tumors, draining lymph nodes, adjacent tissues. This clonotype was seen only once. The antigen is not known. From the multiplex PCR reads, TCRdb called clonotypes with MiXCR, one entry per CDR3 protein. The table records approximately 170,000 distinct CDR3 sequences, 30% to 35% of them present only once. Samples came from axillary lymph nodes draining the breast cancer. Findings and limits, study-wide: Compared with basal-like, luminal-like tumors shared significantly more repertoire with nontumor tissue. Most tumor T cells seemingly derive from lymph node, then expand in tumor. Data only fit, rather than demonstrated, lymph node origin of most tumor T cells. Compared with lymph nodes, tumors were less diverse; compared with nontumor tissue, more.

The sequence derives from a female donor with breast cancer. Some clones in this sample may be carry-over from other donors' samples. Sequenced sample: axillary lymph node tissue.

The CDR3 here is CASSLSPAWDTEAFF. In DNA form, the CDR3 reads TGTGCCAGCAGCTTATCTCCCGCCTGGGACACTGAAGCTTTCTTT. The rearrangement joins TRBV7-6 to TRBJ1-1; unclear D gene. Germline loops: CDR1 SGHVS, CDR2 FNYEAQ. The CDR3 length is 15 residues. V lost 2 bases and J 3 bases, leaving 13 bases between the germline ends.